The clone carrying this TCR beta chain appeared a few times. The antigen is unknown. One entry per CDR3 protein results from TCRdb running MiXCR on the 5' RACE reads. The sample consists of fewer than 65,000 distinct CDR3 sequences, 7.5% to 9.5% of them appearing once. The data belong to a study of early T cells in non-severe SARS-CoV-2 infection. Overall study findings and caveats: Matching with VDJdb favored anti-spike CD8 responses (missing private and CD4 specificities).

The TCR was taken from an adult who was a healthcare worker with PCR-confirmed SARS-CoV-2 infection or an uninfected control (not recorded which). This specimen was whole blood, taken at baseline.

The CDR3 sequence: CASSPHFGRGAEAFF. In nucleotides, the CDR3 is TGTGCCAGCAGCCCACACTTCGGGAGGGGCGCTGAAGCTTTCTTT. The chain carries TRBV12-3 or TRBV12-4 and TRBJ1-1, with TRBD1 as a possible D gene (5 bases). Trimming left V 6 bases short and J 6 bases short, with 20 bases between. The CDR3 runs 15 residues.